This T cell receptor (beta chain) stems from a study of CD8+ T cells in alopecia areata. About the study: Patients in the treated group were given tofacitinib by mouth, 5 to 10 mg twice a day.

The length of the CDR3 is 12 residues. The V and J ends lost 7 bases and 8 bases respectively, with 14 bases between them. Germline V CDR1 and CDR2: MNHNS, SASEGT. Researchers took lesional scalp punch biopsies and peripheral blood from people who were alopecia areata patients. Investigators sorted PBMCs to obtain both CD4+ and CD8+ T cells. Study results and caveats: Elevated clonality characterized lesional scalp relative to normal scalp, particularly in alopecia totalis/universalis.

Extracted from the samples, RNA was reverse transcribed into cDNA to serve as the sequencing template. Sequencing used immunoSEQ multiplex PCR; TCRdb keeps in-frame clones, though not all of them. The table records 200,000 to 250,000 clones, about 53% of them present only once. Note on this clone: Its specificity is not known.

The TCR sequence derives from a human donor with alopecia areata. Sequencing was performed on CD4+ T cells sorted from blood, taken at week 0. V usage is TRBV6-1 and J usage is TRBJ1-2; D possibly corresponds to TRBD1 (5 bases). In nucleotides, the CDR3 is TGTGCCAGCATGGGCAGGGAGAGCGGCTACACCTTC. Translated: CASMGRESGYTF.